These 30 T cell receptor beta chains came from one sample sequenced in a study of vaccination and CD4 T cells after COVID-19. Stated treatment: approximately nine-day PBMC culture with coronavirus spike peptide pools or control peptides (ViraFEST assay). Their cognate antigens are unknown. At the Johns Hopkins FTIC core, DNA taken from cultured CD4+ T cells was sequenced by way of the Oncomine TCR Beta short-read assay. Via MiXCR, TCRdb re-called the PCR reads, giving one row per CDR3 protein. The sample yields fewer than 12,000 distinct CDR3 sequences, 40% to 50% seen once. The sample was CD4+ T cells from blood, cultured in vitro. Every receptor here comes from a human donor who had recovered from COVID-19.

This clonotype turned up a few times. J is TRBJ1-2 and V is TRBV6-1, with unresolved D. The germline V and J ends were trimmed by 6 bases and 0 bases, with 11 bases remaining between them. This CDR3 has 14 residues. The germline gives CDR1 MNHNS, CDR2 SASEGT. The CDR3, as DNA: TGTGCCAGCAGAGGTTCGGCTCCTAACTATGGCTACACCTTC. Its protein product is CASRGSAPNYGYTF.

This clonotype occurred a few times. The chain is built from TRBV18 and TRBJ1-1; 11 nucleotides agree with TRBD1. The CDR3 is 18 residues long. Germline V lookup: CDR1 KGHSH, CDR2 LQKENI. V shed 3 bases, J shed 0 bases, and the junction held 9 bases outside the gene matches. CDR3 in amino acids: CASSPYGTGGTMNTEAFF. The DNA of the CDR3 is TGTGCCAGCTCACCTTATGGGACAGGGGGGACGATGAACACTGAAGCTTTCTTT.

The rearrangement links TRBV20-1 to TRBJ2-1; 10 nucleotides line up with TRBD2. This CDR3 spans 15 amino acids. Germline CDR1 reads DFQATT; CDR2 reads SNEGSKA (reference sequence). V trimming: 0 bases; J trimming: 5 bases; junction bases outside the gene matches: 4. The CDR3 coding sequence is TGCAGTGCTAGAGATCCCCTAGCGGGGGACAATGAGCAGTTCTTC. Translation: CSARDPLAGDNEQFF.

The rearrangement uses TRBV21-1 and TRBJ1-5. TRBV21-1 is deemed a pseudogene. The CDR3 extends over 15 amino acids. CDR3 DNA sequence: TGTGCCAGCAGCAAAAACAGTCAAAGCAATCAGCCCCAGCATTTT. Its protein is CASSKNSQSNQPQHF.

J is TRBJ1-2 and V is TRBV3-1; D not certain. The V and J ends lost 11 bases and 4 bases respectively, with 14 bases between them. The CDR3 length is 12 residues. Germline assignment: CDR1 LGHDT and CDR2 YNNKEL (reference sequence). The CDR3 is CACGLGPYGYTF. For the CDR3, the DNA is TGTGCCTGTGGGTTAGGGCCCTATGGCTACACCTTC.

There are a few counts of this clonotype. The chain recombines TRBV7-8 with TRBJ1-3, with D uncertain. Between the trimmed V and J ends, which lost 5 bases and 1 base, there was a span of 15 bases. Germline values: CDR1 SGHVS, CDR2 FQNEAQ. The CDR3 runs to 16 residues. This CDR3 reads CASSPERVVSGNTIYF. In nucleotides, the CDR3 is TGTGCCAGCAGCCCCGAGCGAGTAGTATCTGGAAACACCATATATTTT.

This CDR3 reads CASSPREYQPQHF. In nucleotides, the CDR3 is TGTGCCAGCTCACCACGGGAATATCAGCCCCAGCATTTT. This chain joins TRBV18 and TRBJ1-5; D gene unclear. This CDR3 has 13 amino acids. Germline lookup yields CDR1 KGHSH and CDR2 LQKENI. V shed 1 base and J shed 5 bases, with 6 bases lying between them.

J is TRBJ1-2 and V is TRBV19; 8 positions match TRBD1. The V gene's germline CDR1 is LNHDA and CDR2 SQIVND (reference sequence). V lost 3 bases, J lost 5 bases, and 2 bases stayed unmatched. CDR3 length: 13 residues. The CDR3 here is CASSIGDRYGYTF. CDR3 nucleotide sequence: TGTGCCAGTAGTATTGGGGACAGGTATGGCTACACCTTC.

The chain joins TRBV12-3 or TRBV12-4 to TRBJ2-1; D call uncertain. V was cut by 2 bases and J by 5 bases, with 4 bases left in between. The CDR3 spans 12 residues. CDR3 residues: CASSLWDNEQFF. The CDR3 DNA follows: TGTGCCAGCAGTTTATGGGACAATGAGCAGTTCTTC.

The V gene is TRBV12-3 or TRBV12-4, the J gene TRBJ1-4; TRBD1 is a possible D gene (5 bases). The V end was cut by 1 base, the J end by 0 bases, with 18 bases between. The CDR3 consists of 19 residues. The CDR3 DNA reads as TGTGCCAGCAGTTTAGAGTCCCGCCAGGGCCCCACAACTAATGAAAAACTGTTTTTT. It translates to CASSLESRQGPTTNEKLFF.

This chain uses TRBV5-1 with TRBJ1-1; D might be TRBD1 (5 bases). Trimming pared 0 bases from V and 7 bases from J, leaving 10 bases between. Germline V CDR1 and CDR2: SGHRS, YFSETQ. The CDR3 is 13 amino acids. The CDR3 is CASSLVQGREAFF. CDR3 sequence (DNA): TGCGCCAGCAGCTTGGTTCAGGGTCGTGAAGCTTTCTTT. Based on the CDR3 plus reference TRBV5-1 and TRBJ1-1, the full variable domain is KAGVTQTPRYLIKTRGQQVTLSCSPISGHRSVSWYQQTPGQGLQFLFEYFSETQRNKGNFPGRFSGRQFSNSRSEMNVSTLELGDSALYLCASSLVQGREAFFGQGTRLTVV.

The chain combines TRBV10-3 with TRBJ2-7, with D possibly being TRBD1 or TRBD2 (5 bases each). With 1 base removed from V and 1 base from J, the gap between germline ends came to 11 bases. The CDR3 loop spans 15 amino acids. The germline CDR1 and CDR2 sequences are ENHRY and SYGVKD. For the CDR3, the DNA is TGTGCCATCAGTGAGTTAGCCGGGACGTCCTACGAGCAGTACTTC. It encodes CAISELAGTSYEQYF.

The CDR3 DNA sequence: TGTGCCAGCAGCCCAGGGGCGGGGGGGTACAATGAGCAGTTCTTC. The encoded protein is CASSPGAGGYNEQFF. The V call is TRBV6-1, the J call TRBJ2-1; 9 nucleotides align to TRBD2. CDR1 is MNHNS, CDR2 SASEGT, per germline. This CDR3 spans 15 amino acids. The V segment lost 6 bases and the J segment 4 bases; nucleotides outside the gene matches: 7.

This clonotype was detected a few times. V gene TRBV20-1 combines with J gene TRBJ2-5, with TRBD1 identical over 10 bases. Germline-derived CDR1 and CDR2 are DFQATT and SNEGSKA (reference sequence). The CDR3 contains 13 residues. V gave up 6 bases and J gave up 5 bases; unmatched junction bases: 6. The CDR3 loop reads CSAPTGGSETQYF. The DNA for the CDR3 is TGCAGTGCACCGACAGGGGGCAGTGAGACCCAGTACTTC.

The CDR3 sequence: CASSLFRENTGELFF. The CDR3 DNA reads TGTGCCAGCAGCTTATTTCGGGAGAACACCGGGGAGCTGTTTTTT. The J gene is TRBJ2-2, the V gene TRBV11-2, with D tentatively TRBD2 (5 bases). The CDR3 runs to 15 residues. V lost 2 bases to trimming and J lost 1 base, with 8 bases between them. The V gene's germline CDR1 is SGHAT and CDR2 FQNNGV.

This clonotype was counted a few times. The V call is TRBV27, the J call TRBJ2-5; the D is unclear. Trimming took 5 bases from V and 1 from J, leaving 8 bases between them. The CDR3 spans 13 residues. Germline CDR1 reads MNHEY; CDR2 reads SMNVEV (reference sequence). CDR3 sequence reads: CASSPPLQETQYF. The CDR3 region has the DNA TGTGCCAGCAGTCCCCCGCTCCAAGAGACCCAGTACTTC.

The chain carries TRBV27 and TRBJ1-5; the D is unclear. The CDR3 is 15 amino acids. Trimming removed 0 bases at V and 1 base at J, with 7 bases between. Germline V lookup: CDR1 MNHEY, CDR2 SMNVEV (reference sequence). CDR3 protein: CASSLSGLSNQPQHF. The DNA for the CDR3 is TGTGCCAGCAGTTTATCTGGGTTAAGCAATCAGCCCCAGCATTTT.

The chain carries TRBV10-3 and TRBJ2-2, with 12 positions matching TRBD1. Germline loops: CDR1 ENHRY, CDR2 SYGVKD. The V segment lost 3 bases and the J segment 4 bases; nucleotides outside the gene matches: 12. CDR3 length: 19 residues. For the CDR3, the DNA is TGTGCCATCAGTGATCCCGGGACAGGGGGCGAACGGCCCACCGGGGAGCTGTTTTTT. It specifies CAISDPGTGGERPTGELFF.

The CDR3 region is CASSRTQGFNTGELFF. CDR3 nucleotide sequence: TGTGCCAGCAGTCGTACTCAGGGGTTCAACACCGGGGAGCTGTTTTTT. V and J are TRBV12-3 or TRBV12-4 and TRBJ2-2; D perhaps matches TRBD1 (6 bases). Trimming left V 5 bases short and J 2 bases short, with 15 bases between. This CDR3 spans 16 amino acids.

This clonotype appeared a single time. This chain links TRBV6-5 with TRBJ2-3; TRBD2 aligns across 11 bases. Trimming cost V 4 bases and J 9 bases; bases outside gene matches: 6. The CDR3 is 14 amino acids. Germline loops: CDR1 MNHEY, CDR2 SVGAGI. The CDR3 protein is CASSLAGGRSTQYF. The CDR3 DNA sequence: TGTGCCAGCAGTTTAGCGGGGGGGAGAAGCACGCAGTATTTT.

The table lists this clonotype with a few counts. The chain recombines TRBV6-2 or TRBV6-3 with TRBJ2-2; D gene unclear. V lost 6 bases to trimming and J lost 4 bases, with 12 bases between them. Germline values: CDR1 MNHEY, CDR2 SVGEGT. The CDR3 extends over 14 amino acids. Here the CDR3 reads CASRKGGSTGELFF. The CDR3 nucleotides are TGTGCCAGCAGAAAAGGTGGTAGCACCGGGGAGCTGTTTTTT.

This clonotype appeared a few times. The V gene is TRBV7-2, the J gene TRBJ1-6, with TRBD1 matching 8 bases. The CDR3 has 14 residues. Trimming cost V 7 bases and J 9 bases; bases outside gene matches: 8. CDR1 and CDR2 from the germline V gene are SGHTA and FQGNSA. The CDR3 DNA follows: TGTGCCAGCACCCGACAGGGGCCGTCTTCACCCCTCCACTTT. Encoded protein: CASTRQGPSSPLHF.

The chain couples TRBV21-1 to TRBJ2-3. TRBV21-1 is termed a pseudogene. This CDR3 contains 13 residues. The CDR3 bases are TGTGCCAGCAGCAACGACCGCACAGATACGCAGTATTTT. Translated: CASSNDRTDTQYF.

The J gene is TRBJ1-6, the V gene TRBV11-3; no definite D call. V dropped 3 bases and J dropped 5 bases, with 14 bases sitting between them. CDR3 length equals 16 residues. In germline, CDR1 is SGHNT, CDR2 YENEEA. The DNA for the CDR3 is TGTGCCAGCAGCTTCGGACCTGCGGGGAATAATTCACCCCTCCACTTT. Its protein product is CASSFGPAGNNSPLHF. The full variable domain, with the rest looked up from reference TRBV11-3 and TRBJ1-6, is EAGVVQSPRYKIIEKKQPVAFWCNPISGHNTLYWYLQNLGQGPELLIRYENEEAVDDSQLPKDRFSAERLKGVDSTLKIQPAELGDSAVYLCASSFGPAGNNSPLHFGNGTRLTVT.

The chain carries TRBV19 and TRBJ2-5, with no clear D. Trimming pared 1 base from V and 0 bases from J, leaving 9 bases between. Germline-derived CDR1 and CDR2 are LNHDA and SQIVND (reference sequence). This CDR3 spans 15 amino acids. CDR3 nucleotide sequence: TGTGCCAGTAGTATAGGAGTTGCAGACCAAGAGACCCAGTACTTC. Protein: CASSIGVADQETQYF.

This clonotype counts as large (0.1 to 1%). The chain recombines TRBV7-9 with TRBJ1-2, with 8 bases matching TRBD1. Germline V lookup: CDR1 SEHNR, CDR2 FQNEAQ (reference sequence). Trimming at V came to 1 base and at J to 7 bases, leaving 5 bases not matched to a gene. CDR3 length equals 14 residues. The CDR3 region has the DNA TGTGCCAGCAGCTTAGACAGGGGGTCTGGTGGCTACACCTTC. As protein: CASSLDRGSGGYTF.

This clonotype was seen a few times. The V and J genes are TRBV6-1 and TRBJ1-6; 8 bases match TRBD1. Germline V gene lookup returns CDR1 MNHNS and CDR2 SASEGT. This CDR3 contains 16 residues. The junction had 11 bases not matched to a gene; V was cut back by 7 bases and J by 6 bases. The CDR3: CASTTQGALPNSPLHF. CDR3 in DNA: TGTGCCAGCACAACGCAGGGGGCGCTTCCTAATTCACCCCTCCACTTT.

The chain couples TRBV11-2 to TRBJ2-7; D is unresolved. CDR1 and CDR2 from the germline V gene are SGHAT and FQNNGV. V was cut by 5 bases and J by 6 bases, with 8 bases left in between. The CDR3 loop spans 11 amino acids. The CDR3 reads CASSPSFEQYF. The CDR3 DNA sequence: TGTGCCAGCAGCCCTAGTTTCGAGCAGTACTTC.

This clonotype was counted only a few times. The chain joins TRBV12-5 to TRBJ1-2, with D unresolved. The CDR3 has 14 residues. In germline, CDR1 is LGHNT, CDR2 FRNRAP. The V and J ends lost 3 bases and 7 bases respectively, with 15 bases between them. CDR3 bases: TGTGCTAGTGGTTTCGACGGGAACCCCACTGGCTACACCTTC. Protein sequence: CASGFDGNPTGYTF.

This rearrangement joins TRBV5-4 to TRBJ2-5; no definite D call. Looked up from germline, CDR1 is SGHNT and CDR2 is YYREEE (reference sequence). The ends were cut back, 5 bases at V and 0 bases at J, with 5 bases in the middle. The CDR3 loop spans 12 amino acids. The CDR3 DNA follows: TGTGCCAGCAGTTGGTACCAAGAGACCCAGTACTTC. This gives the protein CASSWYQETQYF. Together with reference TRBV5-4 and TRBJ2-5, the CDR3 gives the full variable domain: ETGVTQSPTHLIKTRGQQVTLRCSSQSGHNTVSWYQQALGQGPQFIFQYYREEENGRGNFPPRFSGLQFPNYSSELNVNALELDDSALYLCASSWYQETQYFGPGTRLLVL.